This T cell receptor (beta chain) derives from a study of T cell changes during pregnancy in multiple sclerosis. Produced via immunoSEQ multiplex PCR; TCRdb's table is partial and in-frame only. The table includes 20,000 to 25,000 clones, approximately 91% detected once. CDR1 and CDR2 from the germline V gene are SGHAT and FQNNGV. The V and J ends lost 0 bases and 8 bases respectively, with 10 bases between them. This CDR3 spans 13 amino acids. This chain uses TRBV11-2 with TRBJ2-5, with D perhaps matching TRBD2 (6 bases). The sample in question was CD4+ T cells from peripheral blood mononuclear cells, obtained after pregnancy. The TCR comes from a female donor in good health, enrolled as a control in a pregnancy study. CDR3 nucleotides: TGTGCCAGCAGCTTAGATCGGGACTCTACCCAGTACTTC. It specifies CASSLDRDSTQYF. The whole variable domain, filled in from reference TRBV11-2 and TRBJ2-5, reads EAGVAQSPRYKIIEKRQSVAFWCNPISGHATLYWYQQILGQGPKLLIQFQNNGVVDDSQLPKDRFSAERLKGVDSTLKIQPAKLEDSAVYLCASSLDRDSTQYFGPGTRLLVL.